The 30 T cell receptor beta chains below were found in one sample sequenced in a study of beta chain features in type 1 diabetes. Study findings and constraints: For Type 1 diabetes patients, all four CD4+ subsets carried TCRB CDR3s that were moderately but significantly shorter.

Isolated RNA was reverse transcribed in full, so expressed TCRB transcripts were sequenced. The protocol was immunoSEQ multiplex PCR, while the TCRdb copy is restricted to in-frame clones and leaves out a portion. This table holds 600,000 to 750,000 clones, roughly 12% found once. Their specific antigens are unknown. Sequencing input: naive CD4+ T cells from blood. The receptors were gathered from a man between 25 and 39 years old with type 1 diabetes.

This clone was detected only a few times. The CDR3 DNA sequence: TGTGCCAGCAGCCGCACCCAGGACGGAGACTATGGCTACACCTTC. Translation: CASSRTQDGDYGYTF. The chain combines TRBV7-2 with TRBJ1-2; D is undetermined. V lost 5 bases to trimming and J lost 3 bases, with 16 bases between them. The length of the CDR3 is 15 residues. CDR1 is SGHTA and CDR2 is FQGNSA in the germline V gene.

The gene calls are TRBV5-4 and TRBJ1-1; D is undetermined. The length of the CDR3 is 15 residues. Germline CDR1 and CDR2: SGHNT and YYREEE (reference sequence). V shed 0 bases and J shed 0 bases, with 9 bases lying between them. The CDR3: CASSLGVSMNTEAFF. CDR3 in DNA: TGTGCCAGCAGCTTGGGAGTCAGCATGAACACTGAAGCTTTCTTT.

J is TRBJ1-5 and V is TRBV4-2; D is perhaps TRBD1 (5 bases). Germline V lookup: CDR1 LGHNA, CDR2 YNFKEQ. Trimming shortened V by 2 bases and J by 3 bases, and 17 bases separated the two germline ends. The CDR3 covers 17 residues. Here the CDR3 reads CASSQIPGSGTNQPQHF. The CDR3 DNA reads TGTGCCAGCAGCCAAATCCCGGGCAGCGGGACCAATCAGCCCCAGCATTTT.

The rearrangement uses TRBV14 and TRBJ1-4; weak D call: TRBD1 (5 bases). CDR1 is SGHDN and CDR2 is FVKESK in the germline V gene. V dropped 5 bases and J dropped 3 bases, with 13 bases sitting between them. The CDR3 totals 15 residues. In DNA, the CDR3 is TGTGCCAGCAGCTGGGGACGGTCTTCTAATGAAAAACTGTTTTTT. This codes for CASSWGRSSNEKLFF.

This clone was picked up a small number of times. This chain connects TRBV15 to TRBJ2-2; TRBD2 aligns across 13 bases. Germline V CDR1 and CDR2: LNHNV, YYDKDF (reference sequence). The trim removed 1 base at V and 3 bases at J, leaving 11 bases unmatched. There are 20 residues in the CDR3. The CDR3, as DNA: TGTGCCACCAGCAGAGGAATGACTAGCGGGGGGCCTCGAGACACCGGGGAGCTGTTTTTT. Protein: CATSRGMTSGGPRDTGELFF. Combining the CDR3 with reference TRBV15 and TRBJ2-2 gives the whole variable domain DAMVIQNPRYQVTQFGKPVTLSCSQTLNHNVMYWYQQKSSQAPKLLFHYYDKDFNNEADTPDNFQSRRPNTSFCFLDIRSPGLGDTAMYLCATSRGMTSGGPRDTGELFFGEGSRLTVL.

There are a few counts of this clone. The V gene is TRBV14, the J gene TRBJ2-1; 9 nucleotides line up with TRBD2. Germline V gene lookup returns CDR1 SGHDN and CDR2 FVKESK. CDR3 size: 13 residues. DNA of the CDR3: TGTGTGAGCAGCCAGCATAGCGGGAGTGAGCAGTTCTTC. This sequence encodes CVSSQHSGSEQFF.

As concerns this clone: The same CDR3 also results from other DNA sequences found in this sample. V gene TRBV7-9 combines with J gene TRBJ1-1, with D possibly being TRBD1 (5 bases). Germline values: CDR1 SEHNR, CDR2 FQNEAQ (reference sequence). There are 13 residues in the CDR3. Trimming cost V 3 bases and J 1 base, with 6 bases left between them. The CDR3 loop is CASSFGGNTEAFF. The DNA of the CDR3 is TGTGCCAGCAGCTTCGGGGGGAACACTGAAGCTTTCTTT.

This clone was seen only a few times. CDR3: CSGSTGVYGELFF. The CDR3 DNA is TGCAGCGGCTCCACAGGGGTCTACGGGGAGCTGTTTTTT. The gene calls are TRBV29-1 and TRBJ2-2; TRBD1 matches 7 bases. Germline-derived CDR1 and CDR2 are SQVTM and ANQGSEA. V was clipped by 7 bases and J by 7 bases; unmatched bases: 9. This CDR3 is 13 amino acids long.

There are a few counts of this clone. V and J are TRBV7-9 and TRBJ2-2, with D tentatively TRBD2 (5 bases). Germline CDR1 SEHNR, CDR2 FQNEAQ (reference sequence). Between the trimmed V and J ends, which lost 5 bases and 1 base, there was a span of 11 bases. The CDR3 loop spans 15 amino acids. This chain's CDR3 is CASSNLALNTGELFF. The CDR3 region has the DNA TGTGCCAGCAGCAACCTAGCCTTGAACACCGGGGAGCTGTTTTTT. Filled out from reference TRBV7-9 and TRBJ2-2, the complete variable domain reads DTGVSQNPRHKITKRGQNVTFRCDPISEHNRLYWYRQTLGQGPEFLTYFQNEAQLEKSRLLSDRFSAERPKGSFSTLEIQRTEQGDSAMYLCASSNLALNTGELFFGEGSRLTVL.

This clone has at least ten counts. This chain joins TRBV7-2 and TRBJ2-1; no definite D call. The V and J ends lost 7 bases and 0 bases respectively, with 10 bases between them. The CDR3 is 14 residues long. Per germline, CDR1 SGHTA and CDR2 FQGNSA. CDR3 coding DNA: TGTGCCAGCACCGGCTTCCTCTCCTACAATGAGCAGTTCTTC. It encodes CASTGFLSYNEQFF. The variable domain in full, completed from reference TRBV7-2 and TRBJ2-1, reads GAGVSQSPSNKVTEKGKDVELRCDPISGHTALYWYRQSLGQGLEFLIYFQGNSAPDKSGLPSDRFSAERTGGSVSTLTIQRTQQEDSAVYLCASTGFLSYNEQFFGPGTRLTVL.

The chain joins TRBV5-1 to TRBJ2-1; possibly TRBD2 for D (5 bases). The germline CDR1 and CDR2 sequences are SGHRS and YFSETQ. V lost 4 bases and J lost 4, with 15 bases in between. The CDR3 has 15 residues. The DNA for the CDR3 is TGCGCCAGCAGCCCGGACCTGACGGGGTACAATGAGCAGTTCTTC. Protein sequence: CASSPDLTGYNEQFF.

The rearrangement links TRBV30 to TRBJ1-2; D remains unclear. The germline V gene encodes CDR1 GTSNPN and CDR2 SVGIG (reference sequence). V was trimmed by 2 bases and J by 0 bases, leaving 10 bases between them. There are 14 residues in the CDR3. CDR3 region: CAWSRVGANYGYTF. The CDR3 coding sequence is TGTGCCTGGAGTAGGGTCGGAGCTAACTATGGCTACACCTTC.

This sequence joins TRBV4-3 and TRBJ1-3; tentatively, D is TRBD1 (5 bases). Trimming removed 4 bases at V and 3 bases at J, with 10 bases between. Germline-derived CDR1 and CDR2 are LGHNA and YSLEER. There are 14 residues in the CDR3. The CDR3 region has the DNA TGCGCCAGCAGCCTCGGGACGGGTGGAAACACCATATATTTT. This translates into CASSLGTGGNTIYF.

This sequence joins TRBV7-2 and TRBJ2-3, with 11 bases fitting TRBD1. Germline CDR1 and CDR2: SGHTA and FQGNSA. There are 14 residues in the CDR3. J lost 3 bases, V lost 5 bases, and 1 base had no gene match. The CDR3 sequence: CASSGTGGTDTQYF. The CDR3 coding sequence is TGTGCCAGCAGCGGGACAGGGGGAACAGATACGCAGTATTTT.

The V and J genes are TRBV5-1 and TRBJ1-6; 9 nucleotides line up with TRBD1. The CDR3 covers 14 residues. J was trimmed by 7 bases and V by 3 bases; bases with no gene match: 2. CDR1 and CDR2 (germline): SGHRS, YFSETQ. This CDR3 is CASSSGTGNSPLHF. The CDR3 bases are TGCGCCAGCAGCTCCGGGACAGGGAATTCACCCCTCCACTTT.

Details on this clone: This CDR3 is also generated by other DNA sequences in the sample. V and J are TRBV28 and TRBJ1-2; D call uncertain. Germline V gene sequence: CDR1 MDHEN, CDR2 SYDVKM. CDR3 length equals 11 residues. The ends were cut back, 3 bases at V and 6 bases at J, with 5 bases in the middle. This chain's CDR3 is CASSLRDGYTF. The CDR3, as DNA: TGTGCCAGCAGTTTGAGGGATGGCTACACCTTC.

V and J are TRBV7-8 and TRBJ2-2; 12 bases match TRBD2. Looked up from germline, CDR1 is SGHVS and CDR2 is FQNEAQ. V shed 4 bases, J shed 4 bases, and the junction held 7 bases outside the gene matches. CDR3 length: 17 amino acids. The CDR3 DNA reads TGTGCCAGCAGCTCCGGGTCGGGACTAGCGGGCACCGGGGAGCTGTTTTTT. Translating gives CASSSGSGLAGTGELFF. The full variable domain, with the rest looked up from reference TRBV7-8 and TRBJ2-2, is GAGVSQSPRYKVAKRGQDVALRCDPISGHVSLFWYQQALGQGPEFLTYFQNEAQLDKSGLPSDRFFAERPEGSVSTLKIQRTQQEDSAVYLCASSSGSGLAGTGELFFGEGSRLTVL.

CDR3: CASIGGTGVTGELFF. For the CDR3, the DNA is TGTGCCAGCATTGGCGGGACAGGGGTGACCGGGGAGCTGTTTTTT. V gene TRBV2 combines with J gene TRBJ2-2; TRBD1 agrees at 10 bases. The ends lost 7 bases at V and 5 bases at J; junction bases unmatched: 7. Germline assignment: CDR1 SNHLY and CDR2 FYNNEI. The CDR3 runs to 15 residues. Together with reference TRBV2 and TRBJ2-2, the CDR3 gives the full variable domain: EPEVTQTPSHQVTQMGQEVILRCVPISNHLYFYWYRQILGQKVEFLVSFYNNEISEKSEIFDDQFSVERPDGSNFTLKIRSTKLEDSAMYFCASIGGTGVTGELFFGEGSRLTVL.

The V call is TRBV6-6, the J call TRBJ2-7; 8 positions match TRBD2. The V gene's germline CDR1 is MNHNY and CDR2 SVGAGI (reference sequence). CDR3 length equals 14 residues. With V trimmed by 6 bases and J by 3 bases, 7 bases remained unmatched. This CDR3 reads CASRPGTSVYEQYF. CDR3 nucleotide sequence: TGTGCCAGCAGGCCGGGGACTAGTGTCTACGAGCAGTACTTC.

This clone has just a few counts. Other DNA sequences in this sample translate to the same CDR3. The V and J genes are TRBV5-1 and TRBJ2-7; perhaps TRBD2 as D (5 bases). V gave up 0 bases and J gave up 0 bases, with 10 bases separating them. This CDR3 comprises 15 residues. Germline V gene sequence: CDR1 SGHRS, CDR2 YFSETQ. The CDR3 DNA reads as TGCGCCAGCAGCTTGGTTGCGGGTGGCTCCTACGAGCAGTACTTC. Amino acid sequence: CASSLVAGGSYEQYF.

The chain is built from TRBV2 and TRBJ1-2, with unresolved D. Germline CDR1 is SNHLY and CDR2 is FYNNEI. This CDR3 has 13 amino acids. V shed 0 bases and J shed 8 bases, with 10 bases lying between them. This chain's CDR3 is CASSEAHRYGYTF. CDR3 DNA: TGTGCCAGCAGTGAAGCCCATCGATACGGCTACACCTTC.

About this clone: Additional DNA sequences in this sample encode the identical CDR3. The chain combines TRBV7-3 with TRBJ1-1, with D maybe TRBD1 (5 bases). V was pared by 5 bases and J by 3 bases, with 10 bases between. In germline, CDR1 is SGHTA, CDR2 FQGTGA. The CDR3 has 13 residues. The CDR3 DNA follows: TGTGCCAGCAGCCCCCAGGGTGACACTGAAGCTTTCTTT. Its protein is CASSPQGDTEAFF.

This chain uses TRBV27 with TRBJ1-2; no definite D call. This CDR3 spans 16 amino acids. Trimming stripped 5 bases from V and 6 bases from J, with 22 bases between. Germline V gives CDR1 MNHEY, CDR2 SMNVEV (reference sequence). The CDR3 loop reads CASSTATRFTVDGYTF. Here the CDR3 DNA reads TGTGCCAGCAGTACTGCCACGAGGTTTACGGTGGATGGCTACACCTTC.

This clone was detected only a few times. V usage is TRBV10-3 and J usage is TRBJ1-5; D is unresolved. The V gene lost 0 bases and the J gene lost 2 bases, with 5 bases spanning the gap. Germline lookup yields CDR1 ENHRY and CDR2 SYGVKD. This CDR3 spans 14 amino acids. As DNA, the CDR3 is TGTGCCATCAGTGAGTCGATAGGCAATCAGCCCCAGCATTTT. It translates to CAISESIGNQPQHF.

J is TRBJ2-2 and V is TRBV5-1; the D gene could be TRBD1 or TRBD2 (5 bases each). Trimming took off 2 bases at V and 2 bases at J, with 13 bases between the two ends. From germline, CDR1 is SGHRS and CDR2 YFSETQ. The CDR3 sequence is 16 residues long. The CDR3 sequence: CASSFRDSDNTGELFF. Written as DNA, the CDR3 is TGCGCCAGCAGCTTCAGGGATAGCGATAACACCGGGGAGCTGTTTTTT.

As for this clone: The sample has other DNA sequences that encode this CDR3 too. J is TRBJ1-5 and V is TRBV2, with TRBD1 as a possible D gene (5 bases). The CDR3 is 12 residues long. CDR1 and CDR2 (germline): SNHLY, FYNNEI. The V end was cut by 8 bases, the J end by 4 bases, with 9 bases between. The CDR3 DNA sequence: TGTGCCAGCGAGGGGTCGAATCAGCCCCAGCATTTT. It specifies CASEGSNQPQHF.

This clone was found a few times. The chain is built from TRBV15 and TRBJ2-5, with TRBD1 matching over 8 bases. The V and J ends lost 1 base and 5 bases, in that order; junction bases with no gene match: 3. The CDR3 runs to 14 residues. CDR1 is LNHNV and CDR2 is YYDKDF in the germline V gene (reference sequence). The CDR3 sequence is CATSRAGGRETQYF. DNA of the CDR3: TGTGCCACCAGCAGAGCAGGGGGCAGGGAGACCCAGTACTTC.

The chain employs TRBV6-1 and TRBJ2-4; D might be TRBD2 (6 bases). From germline, CDR1 is MNHNS and CDR2 SASEGT. V was pared by 0 bases and J by 2 bases, with 11 bases between. This CDR3 contains 16 residues. The CDR3 bases are TGTGCCAGCAGTGAAGCGCTTGGGGGGTCCAAAAACATTCAGTACTTC. This sequence encodes CASSEALGGSKNIQYF.

Comment on this clone: The same CDR3 arises from other DNA sequences in this sample as well. This chain links TRBV4-3 with TRBJ2-1; D tentatively fits TRBD1 or TRBD2 (5 bases each). CDR1 LGHNA and CDR2 YSLEER come from the germline V gene. V dropped 1 base and J dropped 4 bases, with 8 bases sitting between them. The CDR3 has 14 amino acids. In nucleotides, the CDR3 is TGCGCCAGCAGCCAAGGGGGACCGTACAATGAGCAGTTCTTC. It is translated as CASSQGGPYNEQFF.

V is TRBV5-1 and J is TRBJ2-5, with D tentatively TRBD1 (6 bases). The germline CDR1 and CDR2 sequences are SGHRS and YFSETQ. The CDR3 consists of 14 residues. The V end was cut by 1 base, the J end by 5 bases, with 12 bases between. The CDR3 reads CASSLTQGEETQYF. The CDR3 bases are TGCGCCAGCAGCTTGACACAGGGAGAGGAGACCCAGTACTTC.